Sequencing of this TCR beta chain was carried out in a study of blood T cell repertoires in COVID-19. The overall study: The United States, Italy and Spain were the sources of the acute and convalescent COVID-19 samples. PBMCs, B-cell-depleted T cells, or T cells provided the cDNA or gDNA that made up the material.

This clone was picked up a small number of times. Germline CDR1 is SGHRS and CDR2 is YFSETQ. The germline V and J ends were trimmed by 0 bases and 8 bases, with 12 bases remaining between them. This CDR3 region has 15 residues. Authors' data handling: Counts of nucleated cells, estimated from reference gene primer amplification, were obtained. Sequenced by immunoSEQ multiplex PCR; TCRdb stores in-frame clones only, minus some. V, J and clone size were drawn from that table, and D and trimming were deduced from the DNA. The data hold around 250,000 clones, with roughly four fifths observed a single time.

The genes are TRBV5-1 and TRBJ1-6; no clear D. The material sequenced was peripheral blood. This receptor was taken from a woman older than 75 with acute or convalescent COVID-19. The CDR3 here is CASSLDPGSDSPLHF. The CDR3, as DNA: TGCGCCAGCAGCTTGGATCCGGGATCCGATTCACCCCTCCACTTT.